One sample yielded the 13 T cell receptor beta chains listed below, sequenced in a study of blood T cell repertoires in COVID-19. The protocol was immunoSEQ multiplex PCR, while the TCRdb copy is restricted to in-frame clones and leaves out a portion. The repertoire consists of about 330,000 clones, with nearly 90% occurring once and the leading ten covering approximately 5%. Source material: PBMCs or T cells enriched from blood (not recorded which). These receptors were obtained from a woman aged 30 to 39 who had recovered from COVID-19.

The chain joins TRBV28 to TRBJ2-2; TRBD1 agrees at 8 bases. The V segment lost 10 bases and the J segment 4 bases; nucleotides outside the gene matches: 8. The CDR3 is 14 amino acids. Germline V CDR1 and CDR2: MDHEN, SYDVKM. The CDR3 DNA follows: TGTGCCACCCCGACAGGGGATTCCACCGGGGAGCTGTTTTTT. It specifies CATPTGDSTGELFF.

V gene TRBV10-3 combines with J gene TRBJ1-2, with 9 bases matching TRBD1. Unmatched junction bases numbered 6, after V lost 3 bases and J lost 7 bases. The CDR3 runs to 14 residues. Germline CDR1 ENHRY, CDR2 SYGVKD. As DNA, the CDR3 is TGTGCCATCAGTGACCTGGACAGGGGAGGTGGCTACACCTTC. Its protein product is CAISDLDRGGGYTF.

The CDR3: CASSFLADLNTGELFF. CDR3 DNA: TGTGCCAGCAGTTTTCTGGCGGACTTGAACACCGGGGAGCTGTTTTTT. V and J are TRBV27 and TRBJ2-2, with a weak D call TRBD2 (5 bases). CDR1 is MNHEY and CDR2 is SMNVEV in the germline V gene (reference sequence). Trimming stripped 3 bases from V and 1 base from J, with 12 bases between. The CDR3 is 16 residues long.

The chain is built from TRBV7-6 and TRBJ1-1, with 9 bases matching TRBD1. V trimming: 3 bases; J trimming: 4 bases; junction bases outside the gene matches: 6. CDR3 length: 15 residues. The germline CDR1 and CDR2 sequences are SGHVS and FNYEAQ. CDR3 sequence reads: CASSFPGQGGTEAFF. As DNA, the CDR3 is TGTGCCAGCAGCTTCCCGGGACAGGGTGGCACTGAAGCTTTCTTT.

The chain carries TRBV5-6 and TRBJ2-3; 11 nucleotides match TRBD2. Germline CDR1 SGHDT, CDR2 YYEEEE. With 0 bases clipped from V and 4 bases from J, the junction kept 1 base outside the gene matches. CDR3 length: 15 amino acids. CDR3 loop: CASSLGLAGSDTQYF. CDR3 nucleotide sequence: TGTGCCAGCAGCTTGGGACTAGCGGGGTCAGATACGCAGTATTTT.

CDR3 sequence reads: CASSIYRATNEKLFF. As DNA, the CDR3 is TGTGCCAGCAGCATCTACAGGGCTACTAATGAAAAACTGTTTTTT. This sequence joins TRBV12-1 and TRBJ1-4; the DNA was not used to check the table's D call, TRBD1. TRBV12-1 is a known pseudogene. The CDR3 contains 15 residues.

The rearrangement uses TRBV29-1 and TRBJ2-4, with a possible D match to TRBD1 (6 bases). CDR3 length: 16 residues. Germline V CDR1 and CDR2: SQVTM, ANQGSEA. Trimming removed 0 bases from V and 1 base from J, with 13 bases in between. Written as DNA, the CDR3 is TGCAGCGTTGAAGATCAAAGGGGGTCGGCCAAAAACATTCAGTACTTC. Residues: CSVEDQRGSAKNIQYF.

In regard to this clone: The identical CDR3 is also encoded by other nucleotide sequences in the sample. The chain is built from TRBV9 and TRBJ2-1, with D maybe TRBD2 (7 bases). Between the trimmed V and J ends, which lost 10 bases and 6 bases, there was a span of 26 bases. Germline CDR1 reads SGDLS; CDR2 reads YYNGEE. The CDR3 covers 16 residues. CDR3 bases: TGTGCCCGCCGCGTCGGGGGCCGCGGGGGAGGCAATGAGCAGTTCTTC. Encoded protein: CARRVGGRGGGNEQFF.

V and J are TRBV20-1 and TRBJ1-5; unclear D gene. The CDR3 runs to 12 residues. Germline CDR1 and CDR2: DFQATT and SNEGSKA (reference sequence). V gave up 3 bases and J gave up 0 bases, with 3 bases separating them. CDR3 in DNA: TGCAGTGCTAGTCGTAGCAATCAGCCCCAGCATTTT. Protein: CSASRSNQPQHF.

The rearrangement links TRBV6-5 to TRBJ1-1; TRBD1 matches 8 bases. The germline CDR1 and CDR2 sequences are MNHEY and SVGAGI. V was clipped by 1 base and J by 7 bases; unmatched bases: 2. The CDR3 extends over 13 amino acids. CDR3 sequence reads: CASSYYTGGEAFF. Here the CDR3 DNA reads TGTGCCAGCAGTTACTACACAGGGGGTGAAGCTTTCTTT.

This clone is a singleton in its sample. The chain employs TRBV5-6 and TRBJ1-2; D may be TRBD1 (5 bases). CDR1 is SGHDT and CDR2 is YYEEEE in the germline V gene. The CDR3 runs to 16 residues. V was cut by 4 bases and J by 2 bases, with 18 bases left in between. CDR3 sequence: CASSQSAPTANYGYTF. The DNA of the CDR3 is TGTGCCAGCAGCCAATCCGCACCGACAGCGAACTATGGCTACACCTTC.

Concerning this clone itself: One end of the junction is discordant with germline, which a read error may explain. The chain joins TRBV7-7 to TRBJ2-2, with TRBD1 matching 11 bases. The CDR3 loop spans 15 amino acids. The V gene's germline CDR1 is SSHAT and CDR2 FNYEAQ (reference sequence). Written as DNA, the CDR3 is TGTGCTAGCAGCCCGAGGGACAGGGGGTCCGGGGAGCTGTTTTTT. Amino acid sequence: CASSPRDRGSGELFF.

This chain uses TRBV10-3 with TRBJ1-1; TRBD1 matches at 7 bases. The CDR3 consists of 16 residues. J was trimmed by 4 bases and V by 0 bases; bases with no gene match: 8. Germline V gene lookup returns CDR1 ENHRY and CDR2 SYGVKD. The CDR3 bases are TGTGCCATCAGTGAGTCAGACAGGGCTCAGGGCACTGAAGCTTTCTTT. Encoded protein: CAISESDRAQGTEAFF.